A selection of T cell receptor beta chains follows, all from one sample in a study of blood T cell repertoires in COVID-19. Produced via immunoSEQ multiplex PCR; TCRdb's table is partial and in-frame only. The data show over 150,000 clones, 80% to 85% seen once. Sequences were obtained from peripheral blood. The receptors originated from a man in his 70s with active or convalescent COVID-19. Both conserved end residues are part of each CDR3. A D gene is named only where the DNA matches it firmly. Clone sizes are given selectively: once, few, many, or a class where the clone is expanded.

clone_size | j_call | d_call | v_call | cdr3_length | cdr3_nt | cdr3_aa
. | TRBJ1-2 | . | TRBV7-3 | 18 | TGTGCCAGCAGCCCTCTTGGGAGAGGGCTCTCGCCTAGCTATGGCTACACCTTC | CASSPLGRGLSPSYGYTF
. | TRBJ1-5 | . | TRBV25-1 | 14 | TGTGCCAGCAGTGACGGGGGGGCTCCGCGGCCCCAGCATTTT | CASSDGGAPRPQHF
. | TRBJ1-6 | TRBD1 | TRBV5-1 | 15 | TGCGCCAGCAGCTACGCCACAGGGGCCGGATCACCCCTCCACTTT | CASSYATGAGSPLHF
once | TRBJ1-2 | . | TRBV6-5 | 14 | TGTGCCAGCAGGGGGGCAGGGTCTAACTATGGCTACACCTTC | CASRGAGSNYGYTF
. | TRBJ2-2 | . | TRBV7-2 | 14 | TGTGCCAGCAGCTTAGCGCCGGGGACCGGGGAGCTGTTTTTT | CASSLAPGTGELFF
. | TRBJ1-2 | . | TRBV18 | 14 | TGTGCCAGCTCACCAATTGACAAGGCCCTTGGCTACACCTTC | CASSPIDKALGYTF
few | TRBJ1-5 | . | TRBV5-1 | 15 | TGCGCCAGCAGTTTAACCGGGACAAAGAATCAGCCCCAGCATTTT | CASSLTGTKNQPQHF
. | TRBJ2-1 | . | TRBV9 | 14 | TGTGCCAGCAGCGTAGGAAACTACAACAATGAGCAGTTCTTC | CASSVGNYNNEQFF
. | TRBJ1-6 | TRBD1 | TRBV30 | 14 | TGTGCCTGGAGCACGACAGGGGATTATTCACCCCTCCACTTT | CAWSTTGDYSPLHF
. | TRBJ1-2 | TRBD1 | TRBV7-8 | 17 | TGTGCCAGCAGCCCGAGGGGGACAGGGGGCCTTGGGTATGGCTACACCTTC | CASSPRGTGGLGYGYTF
. | TRBJ2-1 | TRBD2 | TRBV6-2/TRBV6-3 | 16 | TGTGCCAGCAGTGCCGGGACTAGCGGAGGGAACAATGAGCAGTTCTTC | CASSAGTSGGNNEQFF
. | TRBJ1-6 | . | TRBV30 | 13 | TGTGCCTGGAAAGGGACATTGAGTTCACCCCTCCACTTT | CAWKGTLSSPLHF
once | TRBJ2-1 | TRBD2 | TRBV19 | 15 | TGTGCCAGTAGTCCCCGTCCGTTACTAGCGAGTGAGCAGTTCTTC | CASSPRPLLASEQFF
. | TRBJ2-7 | TRBD1 | TRBV18 | 17 | TGTGCCAGCTCACCAGTCGCACGGACAGGGGGCTCCTACGAGCAGTACTTC | CASSPVARTGGSYEQYF
. | TRBJ2-2 | TRBD1 | TRBV28 | 16 | TGTGCCAGCAGTATCGGGGACAGGGTTTACACCGGGGAGCTGTTTTTT | CASSIGDRVYTGELFF
. | TRBJ1-6 | TRBD1 | TRBV6-2/TRBV6-3 | 15 | TGTGCCAGCAGTTACGGGACAGGGTACAATTCACCCCTCCACTTT | CASSYGTGYNSPLHF
. | TRBJ2-5 | . | TRBV12-3/TRBV12-4 | 13 | TGTGCCAGCAGAGGACAGAGCGGAGAGACCCAGTACTTC | CASRGQSGETQYF
once | TRBJ2-3 | TRBD2 | TRBV2 | 19 | TGTGCCAGCAGCCCCCGAGGATTAGCGGGAGGGCCTAGGGCAGATACGCAGTATTTT | CASSPRGLAGGPRADTQYF
. | TRBJ1-6 | TRBD1 | TRBV6-6 | 16 | TGTGCCAGCAGTTACGGTCAGGGGGCAAGTAATTCACCCCTCCACTTT | CASSYGQGASNSPLHF
. | TRBJ2-1 | . | TRBV5-4 | 16 | TGTGCCAGCAGCTCCCAGGGGAAGAGCTCCTACAATGAGCAGTTCTTC | CASSSQGKSSYNEQFF
. | TRBJ2-7 | TRBD2 | TRBV28 | 16 | TGTGCCAGCAGTGGGGGGACTAGCGGCAGCCTCTACGAGCAGTACTTC | CASSGGTSGSLYEQYF
. | TRBJ1-1 | . | TRBV6-2/TRBV6-3 | 14 | TGTGCCAGCAGCCTGTATAGGGGAAACACTGAAGCTTTCTTT | CASSLYRGNTEAFF
. | TRBJ1-2 | . | TRBV15 | 14 | TGTGCCACCAGGCGGGGGGGTAGCGAATATGGCTACACCTTC | CATRRGGSEYGYTF
. | TRBJ1-5 | . | TRBV19 | 15 | TGTGCCAGTAGTCCAGTTCCACCTAGCAATCAGCCCCAGCATTTT | CASSPVPPSNQPQHF
. | TRBJ1-2 | . | TRBV7-2 | 11 | TGTGCCAGCAGCCCCCTCTATGGCTACACCTTC | CASSPLYGYTF
. | TRBJ2-7 | TRBD1 | TRBV28 | 17 | TGTGCCAGCAGTTTTCGAGCTCGGACAGGGGGCCTTAGGAAGCAGTACTTC | CASSFRARTGGLRKQYF
. | TRBJ2-7 | TRBD1 | TRBV5-1 | 15 | TGCGCCAGCAGCTTGGCCACAGGGGTGTCCTACGAGCAGTACTTC | CASSLATGVSYEQYF
. | TRBJ1-5 | . | TRBV7-8 | 17 | TGTGCCAGCACCCCCCGAGGGCCAATGAATAGCAATCAGCCCCAGCATTTT | CASTPRGPMNSNQPQHF